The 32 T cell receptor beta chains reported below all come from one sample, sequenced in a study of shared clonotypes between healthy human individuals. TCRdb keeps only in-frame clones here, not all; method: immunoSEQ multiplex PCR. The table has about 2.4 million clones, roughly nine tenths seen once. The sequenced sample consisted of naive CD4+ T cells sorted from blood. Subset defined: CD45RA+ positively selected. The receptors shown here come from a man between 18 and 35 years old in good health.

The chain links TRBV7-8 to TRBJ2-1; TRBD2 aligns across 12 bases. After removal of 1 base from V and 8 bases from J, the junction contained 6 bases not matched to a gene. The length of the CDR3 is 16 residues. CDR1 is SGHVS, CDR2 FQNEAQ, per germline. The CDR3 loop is CASSLVLAGGLDEQFF. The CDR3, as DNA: TGTGCCAGCAGCTTAGTACTAGCGGGAGGTCTCGATGAGCAGTTCTTC.

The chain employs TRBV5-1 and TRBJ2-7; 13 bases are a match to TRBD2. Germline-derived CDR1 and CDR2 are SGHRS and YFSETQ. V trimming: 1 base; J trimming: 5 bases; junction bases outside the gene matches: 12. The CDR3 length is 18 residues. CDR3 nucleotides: TGCGCCAGCAGCTTGTCGCCAAGGACTAGCGGGGGAACCCACGAGCAGTACTTC. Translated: CASSLSPRTSGGTHEQYF.

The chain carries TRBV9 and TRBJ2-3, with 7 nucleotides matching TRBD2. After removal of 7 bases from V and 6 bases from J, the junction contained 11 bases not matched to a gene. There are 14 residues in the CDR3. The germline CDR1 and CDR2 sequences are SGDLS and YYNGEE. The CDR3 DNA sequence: TGTGCCAGCTCTCGTGAGGGAGCGGGGGATACGCAGTATTTT. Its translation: CASSREGAGDTQYF.

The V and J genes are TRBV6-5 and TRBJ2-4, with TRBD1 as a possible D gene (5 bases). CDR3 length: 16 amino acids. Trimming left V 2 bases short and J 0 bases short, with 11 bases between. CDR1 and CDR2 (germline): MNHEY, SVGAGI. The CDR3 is CASSYDRPLAKNIQYF. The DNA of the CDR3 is TGTGCCAGCAGTTACGACAGACCACTAGCCAAAAACATTCAGTACTTC.

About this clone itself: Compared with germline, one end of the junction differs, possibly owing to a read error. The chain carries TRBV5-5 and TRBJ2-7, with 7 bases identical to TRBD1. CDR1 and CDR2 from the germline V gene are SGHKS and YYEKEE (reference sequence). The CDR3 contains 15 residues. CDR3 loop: CASSLGPDRRFPPLF. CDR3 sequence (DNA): TGTGCCAGCAGCTTGGGACCGGACAGGCGCTTTCCTCCTCTTTTC. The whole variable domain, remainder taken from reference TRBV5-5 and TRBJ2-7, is DAGVTQSPTHLIKTRGQQVTLRCSPISGHKSVSWYQQVLGQGPQFIFQYYEKEERGRGNFPDRFSARQFPNYSSELNVNALLLGDSALYLCASSLGPDRRFPPLFGPGTRLTVT.

The CDR3 spells CATSSQNTEAFF. The DNA of the CDR3 is TGTGCCACCAGCAGCCAAAACACTGAAGCTTTCTTT. V usage is TRBV15 and J usage is TRBJ1-1; D is unclear. From germline, CDR1 is LNHNV and CDR2 YYDKDF (reference sequence). Trimming took 3 bases from V and 2 from J, leaving 4 bases between them. The CDR3 runs to 12 residues.

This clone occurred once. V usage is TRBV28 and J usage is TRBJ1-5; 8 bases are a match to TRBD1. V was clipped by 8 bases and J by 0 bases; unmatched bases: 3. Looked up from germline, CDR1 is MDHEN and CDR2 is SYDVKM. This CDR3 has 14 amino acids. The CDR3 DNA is TGTGCCAGCGACAGGGGACTTAGCAATCAGCCCCAGCATTTT. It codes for CASDRGLSNQPQHF.

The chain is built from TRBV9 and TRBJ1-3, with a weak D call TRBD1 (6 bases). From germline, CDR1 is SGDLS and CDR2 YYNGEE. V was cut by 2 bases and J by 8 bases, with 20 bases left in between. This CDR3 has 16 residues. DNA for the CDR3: TGTGCCAGCAGCGTGGGGTCGGGGGCGCGACTGGACACCATATATTTT. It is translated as CASSVGSGARLDTIYF.

In nucleotides, the CDR3 is TGTGCCACCAGCAGAGATAATCGTCGCACTAAGGGGGATCAGCCCCAGCATTTT. The encoded protein is CATSRDNRRTKGDQPQHF. The rearrangement joins TRBV15 to TRBJ1-5, with D maybe TRBD1 (6 bases). Trimming shortened V by 0 bases and J by 5 bases, and 20 bases separated the two germline ends. This CDR3 comprises 18 residues. Germline V gene sequence: CDR1 LNHNV, CDR2 YYDKDF (reference sequence).

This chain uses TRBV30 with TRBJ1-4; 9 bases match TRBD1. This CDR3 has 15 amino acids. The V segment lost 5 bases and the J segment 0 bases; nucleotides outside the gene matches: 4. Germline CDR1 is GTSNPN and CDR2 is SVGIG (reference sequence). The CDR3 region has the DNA TGTGCCTGGTGCCGACAGGGGGCAACTAATGAAAAACTGTTTTTT. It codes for CAWCRQGATNEKLFF.

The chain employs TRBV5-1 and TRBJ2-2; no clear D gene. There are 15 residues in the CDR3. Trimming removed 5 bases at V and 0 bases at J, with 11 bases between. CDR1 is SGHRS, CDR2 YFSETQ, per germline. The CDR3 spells CASRPDRTNTGELFF. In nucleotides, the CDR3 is TGCGCCAGCAGGCCCGACCGCACGAACACCGGGGAGCTGTTTTTT. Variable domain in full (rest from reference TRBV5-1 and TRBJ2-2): KAGVTQTPRYLIKTRGQQVTLSCSPISGHRSVSWYQQTPGQGLQFLFEYFSETQRNKGNFPGRFSGRQFSNSRSEMNVSTLELGDSALYLCASRPDRTNTGELFFGEGSRLTVL.

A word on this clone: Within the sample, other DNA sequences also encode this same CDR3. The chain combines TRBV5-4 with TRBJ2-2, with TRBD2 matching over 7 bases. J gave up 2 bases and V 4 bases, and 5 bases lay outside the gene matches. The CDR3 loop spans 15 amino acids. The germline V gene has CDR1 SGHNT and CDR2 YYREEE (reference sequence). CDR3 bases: TGTGCCAGCAGCCAAGAGCGGGGAAACACCGGGGAGCTGTTTTTT. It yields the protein CASSQERGNTGELFF.

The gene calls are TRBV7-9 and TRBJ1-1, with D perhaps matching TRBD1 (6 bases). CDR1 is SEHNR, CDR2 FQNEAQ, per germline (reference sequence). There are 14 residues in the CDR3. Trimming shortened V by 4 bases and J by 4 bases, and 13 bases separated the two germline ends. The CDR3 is CASSSQGSLTEAFF. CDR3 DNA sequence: TGTGCCAGCAGCTCACAGGGTTCCCTCACTGAAGCTTTCTTT. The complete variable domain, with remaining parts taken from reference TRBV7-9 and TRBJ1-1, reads DTGVSQNPRHKITKRGQNVTFRCDPISEHNRLYWYRQTLGQGPEFLTYFQNEAQLEKSRLLSDRFSAERPKGSFSTLEIQRTEQGDSAMYLCASSSQGSLTEAFFGQGTRLTVV.

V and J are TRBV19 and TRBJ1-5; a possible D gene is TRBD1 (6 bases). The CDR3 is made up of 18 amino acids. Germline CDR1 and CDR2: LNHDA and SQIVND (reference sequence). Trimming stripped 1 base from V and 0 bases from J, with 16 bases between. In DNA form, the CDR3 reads TGTGCCAGTAGTATAGGTCCAGGGGCGTCATATAGCAATCAGCCCCAGCATTTT. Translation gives CASSIGPGASYSNQPQHF.

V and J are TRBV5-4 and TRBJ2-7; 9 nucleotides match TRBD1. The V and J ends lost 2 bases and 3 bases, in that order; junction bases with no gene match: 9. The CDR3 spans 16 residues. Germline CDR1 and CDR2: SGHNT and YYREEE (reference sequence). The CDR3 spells CASSLPGQGRYYEQYF. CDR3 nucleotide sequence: TGTGCCAGCAGCTTACCGGGACAGGGTCGGTACTACGAGCAGTACTTC. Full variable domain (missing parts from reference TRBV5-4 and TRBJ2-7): ETGVTQSPTHLIKTRGQQVTLRCSSQSGHNTVSWYQQALGQGPQFIFQYYREEENGRGNFPPRFSGLQFPNYSSELNVNALELDDSALYLCASSLPGQGRYYEQYFGPGTRLTVT.

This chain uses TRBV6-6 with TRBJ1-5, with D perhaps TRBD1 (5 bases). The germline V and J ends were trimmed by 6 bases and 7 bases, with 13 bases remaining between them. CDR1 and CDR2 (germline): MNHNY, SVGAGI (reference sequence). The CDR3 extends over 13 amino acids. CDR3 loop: CASSPGAKQPQHF. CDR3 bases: TGTGCCAGCAGCCCCGGGGCGAAACAGCCCCAGCATTTT.

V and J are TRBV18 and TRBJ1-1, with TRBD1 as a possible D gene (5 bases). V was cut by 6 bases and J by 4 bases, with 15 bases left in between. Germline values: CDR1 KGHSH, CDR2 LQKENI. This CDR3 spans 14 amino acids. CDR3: CASSYGEGSTEAFF. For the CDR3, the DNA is TGTGCCAGCTCCTACGGGGAGGGGAGCACTGAAGCTTTCTTT.

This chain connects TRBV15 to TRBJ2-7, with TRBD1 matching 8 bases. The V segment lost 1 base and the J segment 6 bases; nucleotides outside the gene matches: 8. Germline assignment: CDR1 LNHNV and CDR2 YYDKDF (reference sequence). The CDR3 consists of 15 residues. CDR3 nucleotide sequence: TGTGCCACCAGCAGAGCCGGGACAGGAGCCCCCGAGCAGTACTTC. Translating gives CATSRAGTGAPEQYF.

The CDR3 loop reads CASRRGGREQYF. DNA of the CDR3: TGTGCCAGCCGCAGGGGGGGACGCGAGCAGTACTTC. J is TRBJ2-7 and V is TRBV6-5; D may correspond to TRBD1 or TRBD2 (7 bases each). Germline V gene lookup returns CDR1 MNHEY and CDR2 SVGAGI. The CDR3 runs 12 residues. Trimming took off 8 bases at V and 6 bases at J, with 14 bases between the two ends.

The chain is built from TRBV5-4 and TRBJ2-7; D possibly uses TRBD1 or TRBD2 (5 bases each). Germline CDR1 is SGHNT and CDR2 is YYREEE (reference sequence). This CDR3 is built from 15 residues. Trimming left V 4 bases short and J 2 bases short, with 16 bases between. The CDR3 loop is CASSPGTVAPYEQYF. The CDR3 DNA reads TGTGCCAGCAGCCCCGGGACCGTAGCCCCCTACGAGCAGTACTTC.

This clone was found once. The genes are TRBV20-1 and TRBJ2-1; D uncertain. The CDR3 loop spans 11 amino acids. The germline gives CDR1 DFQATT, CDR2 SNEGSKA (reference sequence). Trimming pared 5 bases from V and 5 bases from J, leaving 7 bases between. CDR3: CSAVWNNEQFF. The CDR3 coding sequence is TGCAGTGCTGTTTGGAACAATGAGCAGTTCTTC.

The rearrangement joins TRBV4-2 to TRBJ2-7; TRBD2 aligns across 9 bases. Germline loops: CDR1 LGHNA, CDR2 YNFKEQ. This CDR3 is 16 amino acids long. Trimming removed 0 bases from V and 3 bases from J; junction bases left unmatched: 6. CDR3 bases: TGTGCCAGCAGCCAAGAAGGGCTAGCGGGGATCTACGAGCAGTACTTC. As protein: CASSQEGLAGIYEQYF.

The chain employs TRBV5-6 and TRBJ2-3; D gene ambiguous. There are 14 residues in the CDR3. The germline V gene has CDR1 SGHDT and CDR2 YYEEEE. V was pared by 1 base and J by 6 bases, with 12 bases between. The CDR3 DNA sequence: TGTGCCAGCAGCTTGCCAGCCTCAAGGGATACGCAGTATTTT. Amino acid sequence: CASSLPASRDTQYF. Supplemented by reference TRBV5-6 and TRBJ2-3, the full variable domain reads DAGVTQSPTHLIKTRGQQVTLRCSPKSGHDTVSWYQQALGQGPQFIFQYYEEEERQRGNFPDRFSGHQFPNYSSELNVNALLLGDSALYLCASSLPASRDTQYFGPGTRLTVL.

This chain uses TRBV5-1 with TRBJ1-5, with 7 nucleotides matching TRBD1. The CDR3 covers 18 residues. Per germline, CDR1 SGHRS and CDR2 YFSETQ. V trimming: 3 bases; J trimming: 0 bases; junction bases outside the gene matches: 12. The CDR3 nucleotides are TGCGCCAGCAGCTCGACAGGGTCCCACCCTTATAGCAATCAGCCCCAGCATTTT. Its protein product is CASSSTGSHPYSNQPQHF.

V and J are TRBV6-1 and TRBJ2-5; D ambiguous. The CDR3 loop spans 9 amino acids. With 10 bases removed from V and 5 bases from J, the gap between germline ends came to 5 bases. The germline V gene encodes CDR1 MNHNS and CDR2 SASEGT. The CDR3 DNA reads TGTGCCACGCGGGAGACCCAGTACTTC. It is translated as CATRETQYF.

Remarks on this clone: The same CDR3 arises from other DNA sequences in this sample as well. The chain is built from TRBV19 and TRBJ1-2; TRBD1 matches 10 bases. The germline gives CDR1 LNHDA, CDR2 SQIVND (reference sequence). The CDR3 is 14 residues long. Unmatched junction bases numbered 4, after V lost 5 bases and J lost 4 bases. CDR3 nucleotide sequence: TGTGCCAGTAGTCCCGGACAGGGGGTCTATGGCTACACCTTC. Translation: CASSPGQGVYGYTF.

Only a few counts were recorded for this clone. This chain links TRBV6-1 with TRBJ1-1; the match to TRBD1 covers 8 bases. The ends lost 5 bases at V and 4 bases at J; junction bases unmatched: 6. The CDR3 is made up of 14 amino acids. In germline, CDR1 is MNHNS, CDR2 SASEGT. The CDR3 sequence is CASSQTGVITEAFF. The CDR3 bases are TGTGCCAGCAGTCAGACAGGGGTTATCACTGAAGCTTTCTTT.

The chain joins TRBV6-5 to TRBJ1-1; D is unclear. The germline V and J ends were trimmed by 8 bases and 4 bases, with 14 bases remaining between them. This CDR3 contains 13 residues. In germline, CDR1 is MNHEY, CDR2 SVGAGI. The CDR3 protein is CASLNILGTEAFF. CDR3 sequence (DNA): TGTGCCAGCTTAAACATTCTGGGCACTGAAGCTTTCTTT.

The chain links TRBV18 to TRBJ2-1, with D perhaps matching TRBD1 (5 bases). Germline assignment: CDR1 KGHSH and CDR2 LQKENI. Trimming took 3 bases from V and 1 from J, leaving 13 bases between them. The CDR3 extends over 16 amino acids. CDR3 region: CASSPLDSGSYNEQFF. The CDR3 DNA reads TGTGCCAGCTCACCGCTCGACAGTGGTTCCTACAATGAGCAGTTCTTC.

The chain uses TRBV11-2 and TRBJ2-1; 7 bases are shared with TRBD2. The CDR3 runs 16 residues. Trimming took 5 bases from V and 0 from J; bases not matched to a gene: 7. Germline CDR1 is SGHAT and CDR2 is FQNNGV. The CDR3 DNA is TGTGCCAGCAGCACCCTCGGGGGGAGCTCCTACAATGAGCAGTTCTTC. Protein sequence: CASSTLGGSSYNEQFF.

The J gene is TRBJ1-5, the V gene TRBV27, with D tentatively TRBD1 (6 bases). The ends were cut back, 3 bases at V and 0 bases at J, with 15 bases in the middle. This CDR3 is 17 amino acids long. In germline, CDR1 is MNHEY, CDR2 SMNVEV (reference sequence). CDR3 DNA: TGTGCCAGCAGTTTGATGGGGGCTCCTTATAGCAATCAGCCCCAGCATTTT. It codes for CASSLMGAPYSNQPQHF.

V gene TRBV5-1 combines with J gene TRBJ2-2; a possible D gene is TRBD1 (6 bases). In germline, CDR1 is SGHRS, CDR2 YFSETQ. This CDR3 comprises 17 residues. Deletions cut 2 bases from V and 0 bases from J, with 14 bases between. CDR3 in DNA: TGCGCCAGCAGCTTCGGGACATCTACCGCGAACACCGGGGAGCTGTTTTTT. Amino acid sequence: CASSFGTSTANTGELFF.